This paragraph covers one T cell receptor (beta chain) sequence. Its antigen is unidentified. The sample belongs to a study of blood T cells in healthy people across ages. Whole-study findings and limits: The study found TCR beta diversity correlated strongly with naive T cell percentage.

Then a second PCR, running roughly 6 to 12 cycles, was carried out with a sample-barcoded 5' primer and a J-beta primer mix. TCRdb independently ran MiXCR on the 5' RACE reads; one entry per CDR3 protein. The table includes more than 900,000 distinct CDR3 sequences, 25% to 30% detected once. This CDR3 spans 15 amino acids. The germline V gene has CDR1 DFQATT and CDR2 SNEGSKA (reference sequence). Between the trimmed V and J ends, which lost 4 bases and 0 bases, there was a span of 10 bases. This sample was also put to use in a study of T cells of mothers and their children. From that study: All extracted RNA went into cDNA synthesis, roughly 1.5 ug per 15 ul. Sequencing returned over 8 million TCR beta CDR3 reads per mother and about 3 million per child.

The chain uses TRBV20-1 and TRBJ1-6, with D hard to call. Sequenced: blood. This TCR was recovered from a woman aged 40 to 50 in good health. CDR3 loop: CSANDRSSYNSPLHF. The CDR3 DNA sequence: TGCAGTGCTAATGACCGGAGCTCCTATAATTCACCCCTCCACTTT.